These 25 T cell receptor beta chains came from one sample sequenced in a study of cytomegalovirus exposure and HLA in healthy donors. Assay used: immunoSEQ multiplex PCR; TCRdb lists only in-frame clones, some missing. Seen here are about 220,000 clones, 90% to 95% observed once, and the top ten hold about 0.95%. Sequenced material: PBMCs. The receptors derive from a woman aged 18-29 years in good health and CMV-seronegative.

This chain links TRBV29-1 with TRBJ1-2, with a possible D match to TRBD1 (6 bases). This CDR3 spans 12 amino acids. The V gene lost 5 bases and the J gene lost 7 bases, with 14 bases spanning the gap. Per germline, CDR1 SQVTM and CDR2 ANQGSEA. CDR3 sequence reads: CSVHRDVSGYTF. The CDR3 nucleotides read TGCAGCGTTCACAGGGACGTTTCTGGCTACACCTTC.

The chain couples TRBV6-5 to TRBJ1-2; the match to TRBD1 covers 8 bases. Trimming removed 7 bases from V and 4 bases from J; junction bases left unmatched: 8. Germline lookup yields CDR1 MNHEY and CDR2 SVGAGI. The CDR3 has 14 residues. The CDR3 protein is CASKKTGASYGYTF. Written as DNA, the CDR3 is TGTGCCAGCAAGAAGACAGGGGCCAGCTATGGCTACACCTTC.

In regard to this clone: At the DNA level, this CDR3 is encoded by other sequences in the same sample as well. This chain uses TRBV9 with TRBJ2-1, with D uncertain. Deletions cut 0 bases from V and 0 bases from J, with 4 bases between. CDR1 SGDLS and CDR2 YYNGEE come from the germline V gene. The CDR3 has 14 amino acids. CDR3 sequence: CASSVGSSYNEQFF. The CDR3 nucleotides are TGTGCCAGCAGCGTAGGTAGCTCCTACAATGAGCAGTTCTTC. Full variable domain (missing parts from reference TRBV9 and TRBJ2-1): DSGVTQTPKHLITATGQRVTLRCSPRSGDLSVYWYQQSLDQGLQFLIQYYNGEERAKGNILERFSAQQFPDLHSELNLSSLELGDSALYFCASSVGSSYNEQFFGPGTRLTVL.

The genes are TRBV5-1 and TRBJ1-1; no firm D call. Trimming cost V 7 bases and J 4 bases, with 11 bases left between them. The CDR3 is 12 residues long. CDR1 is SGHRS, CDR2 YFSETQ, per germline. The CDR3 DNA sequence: TGCGCCAGCTCAAGCGGGTCCACTGAAGCTTTCTTT. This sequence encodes CASSSGSTEAFF.

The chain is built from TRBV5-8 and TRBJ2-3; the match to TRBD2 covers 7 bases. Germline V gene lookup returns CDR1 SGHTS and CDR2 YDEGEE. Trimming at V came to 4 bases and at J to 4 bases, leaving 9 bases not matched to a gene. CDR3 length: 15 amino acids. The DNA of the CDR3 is TGTGCCAGCAGCCTACTGGGGGGGAAAGCAGATACGCAGTATTTT. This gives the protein CASSLLGGKADTQYF.

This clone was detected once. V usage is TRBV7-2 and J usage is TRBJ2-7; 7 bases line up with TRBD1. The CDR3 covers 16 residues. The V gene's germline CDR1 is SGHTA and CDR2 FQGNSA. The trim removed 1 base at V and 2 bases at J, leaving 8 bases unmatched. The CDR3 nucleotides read TGTGCCAGCAGCTTAGTTTTTGGGCAGGGGGCCTACGAGCAGTACTTC. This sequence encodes CASSLVFGQGAYEQYF.

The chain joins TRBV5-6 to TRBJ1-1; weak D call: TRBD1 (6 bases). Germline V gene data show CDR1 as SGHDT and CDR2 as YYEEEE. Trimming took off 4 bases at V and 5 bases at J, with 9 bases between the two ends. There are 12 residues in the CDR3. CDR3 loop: CASSRGSTEAFF. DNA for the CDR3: TGTGCCAGCAGCAGGGGGAGTACTGAAGCTTTCTTT.

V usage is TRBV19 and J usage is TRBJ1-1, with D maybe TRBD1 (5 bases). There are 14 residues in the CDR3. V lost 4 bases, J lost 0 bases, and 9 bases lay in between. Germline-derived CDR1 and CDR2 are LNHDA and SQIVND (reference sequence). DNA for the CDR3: TGTGCCAGTAGTAGACAGAGAGTGAACACTGAAGCTTTCTTT. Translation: CASSRQRVNTEAFF.

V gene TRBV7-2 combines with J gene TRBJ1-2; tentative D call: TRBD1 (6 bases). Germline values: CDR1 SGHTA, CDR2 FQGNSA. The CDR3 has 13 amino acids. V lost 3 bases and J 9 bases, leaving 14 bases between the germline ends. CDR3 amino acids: CASSFQGSGSYTF. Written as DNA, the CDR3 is TGTGCCAGCAGCTTCCAGGGGAGCGGGAGCTACACCTTC.

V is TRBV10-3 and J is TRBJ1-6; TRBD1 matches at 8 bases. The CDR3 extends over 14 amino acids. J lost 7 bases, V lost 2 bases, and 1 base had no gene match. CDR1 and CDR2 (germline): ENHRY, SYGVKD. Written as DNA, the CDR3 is TGTGCCATCAGTGAGCAGGGGGCGAATTCACCCCTCCACTTT. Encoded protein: CAISEQGANSPLHF.

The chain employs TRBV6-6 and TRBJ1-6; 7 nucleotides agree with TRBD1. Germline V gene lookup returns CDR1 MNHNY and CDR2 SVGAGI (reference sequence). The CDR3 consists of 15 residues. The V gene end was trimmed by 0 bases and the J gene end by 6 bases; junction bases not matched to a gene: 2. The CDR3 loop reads CASSYSQGLNSPLHF. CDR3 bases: TGTGCCAGCAGTTACTCACAGGGGCTTAATTCACCCCTCCACTTT.

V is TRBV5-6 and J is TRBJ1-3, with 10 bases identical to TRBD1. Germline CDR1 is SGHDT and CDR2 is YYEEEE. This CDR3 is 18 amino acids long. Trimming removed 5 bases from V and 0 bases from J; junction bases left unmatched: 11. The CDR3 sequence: CASRRQGARNLSGNTIYF. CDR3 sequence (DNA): TGTGCCAGCAGAAGACAGGGGGCGCGTAATCTCTCTGGAAACACCATATATTTT.

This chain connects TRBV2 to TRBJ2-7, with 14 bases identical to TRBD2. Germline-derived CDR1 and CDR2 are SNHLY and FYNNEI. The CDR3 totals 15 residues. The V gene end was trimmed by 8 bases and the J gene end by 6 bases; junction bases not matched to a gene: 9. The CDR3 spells CASRSTSGGGGEQYF. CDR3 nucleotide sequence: TGTGCCAGCCGATCGACTAGCGGGGGGGGAGGCGAGCAGTACTTC.

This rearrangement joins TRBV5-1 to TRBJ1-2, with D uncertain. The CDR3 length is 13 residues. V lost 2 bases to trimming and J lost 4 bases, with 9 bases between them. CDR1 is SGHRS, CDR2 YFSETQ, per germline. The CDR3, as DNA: TGCGCCAGCAGCTTCGGGGAATCCTATGGCTACACCTTC. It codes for CASSFGESYGYTF.

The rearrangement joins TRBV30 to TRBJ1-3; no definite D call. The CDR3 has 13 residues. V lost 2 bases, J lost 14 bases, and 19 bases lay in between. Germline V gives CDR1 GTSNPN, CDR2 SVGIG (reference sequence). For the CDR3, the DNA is TGTGCCTGGAGTCCATACGATTCGGGAAGGGTATATTTT. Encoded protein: CAWSPYDSGRVYF.

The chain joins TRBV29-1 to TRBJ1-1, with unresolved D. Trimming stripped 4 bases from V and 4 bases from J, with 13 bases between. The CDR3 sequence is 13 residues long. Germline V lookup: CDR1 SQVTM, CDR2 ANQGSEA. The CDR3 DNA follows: TGCAGCGTTGTCGGAGGAGGGAGCACTGAAGCTTTCTTT. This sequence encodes CSVVGGGSTEAFF.

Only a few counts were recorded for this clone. The DNA of the CDR3 is TGTGCCATCCGACAGGGGGCAGACACCGGGGAGCTGTTTTTT. Its translation: CAIRQGADTGELFF. This chain joins TRBV28 and TRBJ2-2, with 10 bases identical to TRBD1. V lost 10 bases and J lost 3; bases outside the gene matches: 5. This CDR3 is built from 14 residues. Looked up from germline, CDR1 is MDHEN and CDR2 is SYDVKM.

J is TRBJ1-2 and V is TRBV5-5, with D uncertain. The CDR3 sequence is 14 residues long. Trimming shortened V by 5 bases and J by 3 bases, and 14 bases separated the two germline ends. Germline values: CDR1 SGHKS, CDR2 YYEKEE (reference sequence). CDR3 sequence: CASSFQEHDYGYTF. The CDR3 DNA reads TGTGCCAGCAGTTTTCAGGAACACGACTATGGCTACACCTTC.

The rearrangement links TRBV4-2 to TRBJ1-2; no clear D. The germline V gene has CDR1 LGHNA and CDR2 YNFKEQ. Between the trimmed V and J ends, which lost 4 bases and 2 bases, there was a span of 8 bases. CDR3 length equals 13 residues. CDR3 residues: CASSPTQNYGYTF. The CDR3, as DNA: TGTGCCAGCAGCCCTACTCAAAACTATGGCTACACCTTC.

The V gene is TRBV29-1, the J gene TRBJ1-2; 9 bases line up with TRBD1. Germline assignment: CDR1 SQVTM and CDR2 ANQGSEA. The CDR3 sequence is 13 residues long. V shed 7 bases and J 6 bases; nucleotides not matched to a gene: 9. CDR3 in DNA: TGCAGCGCGGGACGGACAGGGGTGGATGGCTACACCTTC. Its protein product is CSAGRTGVDGYTF.

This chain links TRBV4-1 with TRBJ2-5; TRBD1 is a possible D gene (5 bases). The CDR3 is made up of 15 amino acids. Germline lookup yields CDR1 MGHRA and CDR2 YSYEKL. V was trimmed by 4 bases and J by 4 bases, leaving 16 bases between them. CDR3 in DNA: TGCGCCAGCAGCCCGCAGGGTCTACGAGGAGAGACCCAGTACTTC. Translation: CASSPQGLRGETQYF.

CDR3 amino acids: CASSLAGVVYNEQFF. DNA for the CDR3: TGTGCCAGCAGCTTAGCGGGAGTAGTCTACAATGAGCAGTTCTTC. The chain recombines TRBV7-3 with TRBJ2-1; 7 bases align to TRBD2. The CDR3 is made up of 15 amino acids. Trimming cost V 2 bases and J 3 bases; bases outside gene matches: 4. Germline CDR1 reads SGHTA; CDR2 reads FQGTGA.

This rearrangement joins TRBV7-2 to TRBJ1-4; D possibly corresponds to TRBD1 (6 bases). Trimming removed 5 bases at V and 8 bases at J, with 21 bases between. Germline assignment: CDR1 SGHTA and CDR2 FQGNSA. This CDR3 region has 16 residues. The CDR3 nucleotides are TGTGCCAGCAGCACATACAGGGTGCCTGTGGGAGAAAAACTGTTTTTT. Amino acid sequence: CASSTYRVPVGEKLFF.

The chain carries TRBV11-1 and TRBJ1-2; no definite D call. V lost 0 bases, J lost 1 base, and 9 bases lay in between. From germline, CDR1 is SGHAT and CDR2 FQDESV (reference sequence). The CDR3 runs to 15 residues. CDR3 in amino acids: CASSLAAGRNYGYTF. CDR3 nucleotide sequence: TGTGCCAGCAGCTTAGCCGCGGGTCGTAACTATGGCTACACCTTC.

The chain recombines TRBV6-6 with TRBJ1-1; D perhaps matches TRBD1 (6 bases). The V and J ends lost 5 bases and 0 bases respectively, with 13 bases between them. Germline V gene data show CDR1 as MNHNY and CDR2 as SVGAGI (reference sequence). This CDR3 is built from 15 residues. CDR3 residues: CASSPPTGLNTEAFF. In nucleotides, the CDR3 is TGTGCCAGCAGTCCTCCGACAGGTCTGAACACTGAAGCTTTCTTT.